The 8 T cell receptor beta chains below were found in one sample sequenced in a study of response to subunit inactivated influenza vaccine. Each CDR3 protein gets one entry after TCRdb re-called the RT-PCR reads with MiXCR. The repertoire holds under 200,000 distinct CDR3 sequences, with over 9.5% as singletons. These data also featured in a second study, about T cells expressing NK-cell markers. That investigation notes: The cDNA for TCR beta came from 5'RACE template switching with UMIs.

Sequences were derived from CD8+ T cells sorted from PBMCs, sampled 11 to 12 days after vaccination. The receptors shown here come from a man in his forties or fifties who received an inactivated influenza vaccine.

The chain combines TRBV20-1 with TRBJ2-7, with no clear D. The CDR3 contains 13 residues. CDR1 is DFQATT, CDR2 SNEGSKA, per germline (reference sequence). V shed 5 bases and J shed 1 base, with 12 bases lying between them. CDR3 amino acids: CSARPRSSYEQYF. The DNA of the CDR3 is TGCAGTGCTCGCCCCCGAAGTTCCTACGAGCAGTACTTC.

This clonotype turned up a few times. CDR3: CASSSHRGTAGTSLYEQYF. For the CDR3, the DNA is TGTGCCAGCAGCTCGCACCGTGGGACGGCCGGGACTAGTCTCTACGAGCAGTACTTC. The chain joins TRBV7-2 to TRBJ2-7, with 8 positions matching TRBD2. Germline V gene lookup returns CDR1 SGHTA and CDR2 FQGNSA. The CDR3 is 19 amino acids. V shed 4 bases and J 3 bases; nucleotides not matched to a gene: 20. Supplemented by reference TRBV7-2 and TRBJ2-7, the full variable domain reads GAGVSQSPSNKVTEKGKDVELRCDPISGHTALYWYRQSLGQGLEFLIYFQGNSAPDKSGLPSDRFSAERTGGSVSTLTIQRTQQEDSAVYLCASSSHRGTAGTSLYEQYFGPGTRLTVT.

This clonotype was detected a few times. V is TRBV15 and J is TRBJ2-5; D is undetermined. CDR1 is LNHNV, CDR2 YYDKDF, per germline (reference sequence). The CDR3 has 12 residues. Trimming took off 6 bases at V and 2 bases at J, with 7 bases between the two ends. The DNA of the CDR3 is TGTGCCACCAGATCGGAACAAGAGACCCAGTACTTC. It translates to CATRSEQETQYF.

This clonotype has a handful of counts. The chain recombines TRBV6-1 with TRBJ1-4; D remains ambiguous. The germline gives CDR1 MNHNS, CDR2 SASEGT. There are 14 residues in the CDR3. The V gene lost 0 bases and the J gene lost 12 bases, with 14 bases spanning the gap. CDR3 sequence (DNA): TGTGCCAGCAGTGAAGCGGTCCAGTGGGGAGAACTGTTTTTT. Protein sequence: CASSEAVQWGELFF.

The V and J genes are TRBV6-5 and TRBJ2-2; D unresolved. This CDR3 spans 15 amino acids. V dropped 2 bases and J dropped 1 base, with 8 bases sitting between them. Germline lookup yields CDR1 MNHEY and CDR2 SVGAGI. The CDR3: CASSYRLGNTGELFF. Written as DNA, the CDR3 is TGTGCCAGCAGTTACCGTCTGGGGAACACCGGGGAGCTGTTTTTT.

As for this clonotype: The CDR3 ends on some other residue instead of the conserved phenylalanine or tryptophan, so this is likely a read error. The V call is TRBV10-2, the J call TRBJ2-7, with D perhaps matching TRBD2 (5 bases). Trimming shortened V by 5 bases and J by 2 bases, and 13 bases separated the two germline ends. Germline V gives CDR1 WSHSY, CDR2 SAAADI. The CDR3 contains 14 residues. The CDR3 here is CASSLGLSTYEQYL. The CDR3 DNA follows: TGCGCCAGCAGTCTCGGACTCTCGACCTACGAGCAGTACCTC.

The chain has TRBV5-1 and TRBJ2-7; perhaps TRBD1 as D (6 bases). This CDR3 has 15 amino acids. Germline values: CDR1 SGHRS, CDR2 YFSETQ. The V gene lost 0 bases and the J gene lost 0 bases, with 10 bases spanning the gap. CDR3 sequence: CASSLEGHLSYEQYF. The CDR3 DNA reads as TGCGCCAGCAGCTTGGAGGGACACCTCTCCTACGAGCAGTACTTC.

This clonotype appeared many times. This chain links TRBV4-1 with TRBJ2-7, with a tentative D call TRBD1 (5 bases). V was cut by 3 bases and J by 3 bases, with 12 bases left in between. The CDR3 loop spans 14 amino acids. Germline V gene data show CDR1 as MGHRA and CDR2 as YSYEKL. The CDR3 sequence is CASSQWAGNYEQYF. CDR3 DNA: TGCGCCAGCAGCCAGTGGGCAGGGAACTACGAGCAGTACTTC.